This T cell receptor beta chain was recorded in a study of post-analysis software for immune sequencing data. Findings of the study overall: In patients, TRBV5-6, TRBV5-1 and TRBV20-1 belonged to five TRBV segments found more frequently than in controls.

With respect to this clonotype: Its target is unknown.

Germline loops: CDR1 LGHNA, CDR2 YNFKEQ. Trimming cost V 2 bases and J 0 bases, with 7 bases left between them. This CDR3 is 15 amino acids long. Included in the TCR beta cDNA libraries were unique molecular identifiers. From the PCR reads, TCRdb called clonotypes with MiXCR, one entry per CDR3 protein. Of about 200,000 distinct CDR3 sequences listed, approximately 28% are singletons. The chain joins TRBV4-2 to TRBJ2-2; D is unresolved. This TCR derives from a girl aged 2-17 years with multiple sclerosis. The specimen was blood. CDR3 sequence (DNA): TGTGCCAGCAGCCAACTACGGTCGAACACCGGGGAGCTGTTTTTT. This translates into CASSQLRSNTGELFF.